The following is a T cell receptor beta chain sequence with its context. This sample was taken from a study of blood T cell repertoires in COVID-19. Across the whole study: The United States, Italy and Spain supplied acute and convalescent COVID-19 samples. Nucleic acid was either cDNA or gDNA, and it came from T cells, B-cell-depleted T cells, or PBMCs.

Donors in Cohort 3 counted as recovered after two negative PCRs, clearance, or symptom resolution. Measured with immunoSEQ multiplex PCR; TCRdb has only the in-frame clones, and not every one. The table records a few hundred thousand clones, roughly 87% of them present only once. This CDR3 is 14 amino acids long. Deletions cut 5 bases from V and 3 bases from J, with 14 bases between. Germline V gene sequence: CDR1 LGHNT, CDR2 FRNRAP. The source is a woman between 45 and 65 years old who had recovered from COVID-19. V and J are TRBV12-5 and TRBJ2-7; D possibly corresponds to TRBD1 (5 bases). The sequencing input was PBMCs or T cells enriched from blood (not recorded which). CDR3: CASGPTRDYYEQYF. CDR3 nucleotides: TGTGCTAGTGGTCCAACCAGGGATTACTACGAGCAGTACTTC.